Shown below are 32 T cell receptor beta chains from a single sample sequenced in a study of tumor-infiltrating lymphocytes in primary liver carcinoma. RNA isolated from unsorted whole blood supplied the blood RNA, with germline DNA also extracted. The investigators made TCR beta cDNA from 400 to 500 ng total RNA, using a constant-region primer. What produced the TCR beta libraries was three nested multiplex PCR rounds using slightly modified ARM-PCR. TRBV1-TRBV30 forward primers and a C-beta reverse primer were used in the first two PCR rounds, which each ran for approximately 10 cycles. MiXCR was run by TCRdb on the multiplex PCR reads, yielding one entry per CDR3 protein. The sample includes approximately 300,000 distinct CDR3 sequences, less than 75% seen only once; the top ten take around 9.5%. The material sequenced was peripheral blood. These receptors originate from a man aged 35-49 years with primary liver carcinoma and hepatitis B virus infection.

With respect to this clonotype: A read error may account for a junction end that differs from germline. The chain employs TRBV6-1 and TRBJ1-2; D is unresolved. Germline lookup yields CDR1 MNHNS and CDR2 SASEGT. The CDR3 is made up of 13 amino acids. CDR3 nucleotide sequence: TGTGCCAGCAGTGAAGTTCCAAACTATGACTACACTTTC. It encodes CASSEVPNYDYTF.

This clonotype was counted at least ten times. The chain has TRBV6-5 and TRBJ1-2; D remains ambiguous. Per germline, CDR1 MNHEY and CDR2 SVGAGI. Trimming took off 6 bases at V and 7 bases at J, with 12 bases between the two ends. This CDR3 is built from 12 residues. The CDR3 spells CASSSLALGYTF. Here the CDR3 DNA reads TGTGCCAGCAGCAGCTTGGCCCTTGGCTACACCTTC.

The CDR3 protein is CASSFLEYTEAFF. The CDR3 DNA reads as TGTGCCAGCAGCTTTCTGGAGTACACTGAAGCTTTCTTT. V is TRBV13 and J is TRBJ1-1; D gene ambiguous. Trimming cost V 3 bases and J 3 bases, with 8 bases left between them. The CDR3 is 13 amino acids. From germline, CDR1 is PRHDT and CDR2 FYEKMQ (reference sequence).

This chain connects TRBV6-1 to TRBJ2-3, with TRBD1 identical over 10 bases. Unmatched junction bases numbered 18, after V lost 6 bases and J lost 15 bases. The germline gives CDR1 MNHNS, CDR2 SASEGT. The CDR3 extends over 15 amino acids. The CDR3, as DNA: TGTGCCAGCAGAGACGACAGGGGGCCGGGAGATACGTACTATTTT. Translated: CASRDDRGPGDTYYF.

The sample holds one count of this clonotype. This chain links TRBV14 with TRBJ2-7; 9 positions agree with TRBD1. This CDR3 is 15 amino acids long. The V gene's germline CDR1 is SGHDN and CDR2 FVKESK. The CDR3 region has the DNA TGTGTCAACAGCCACAGACCGGGACAGGGCGGCGAGCAGTACTTC. Its protein product is CVNSHRPGQGGEQYF.

Remarks on this clonotype: Given a much more abundant clone one base away, this may be a read error. V and J are TRBV4-1 and TRBJ2-1; tentative D call: TRBD1 (5 bases). The DNA end is more similar to TRBJ2-7, so the J call may be wrong. This CDR3 spans 18 amino acids. Germline lookup yields CDR1 MGHRA and CDR2 YSYEKL. CDR3 in amino acids: CASSQDLVGASSYNEQYF. CDR3 in DNA: TGCGCCAGCAGCCAAGATCTAGTAGGGGCGAGCTCCTACAATGAGCAGTACTTC.

This clonotype came up many times. The V gene is TRBV4-3, the J gene TRBJ2-1; TRBD2 might be the D (5 bases). The CDR3 spans 13 residues. Germline-derived CDR1 and CDR2 are LGHNA and YSLEER. Trimming took off 1 base at V and 6 bases at J, with 7 bases between the two ends. The CDR3 DNA reads TGCGCCAGCAGCCAAGCGGGGTTCAATGAGCAGTTCTTC. It specifies CASSQAGFNEQFF.

This sequence joins TRBV5-6 and TRBJ2-5, with D hard to call. Between the trimmed V and J ends, which lost 1 base and 5 bases, there was a span of 15 bases. The CDR3 totals 15 residues. CDR1 is SGHDT, CDR2 YYEEEE, per germline. This CDR3 reads CASSLLAATRETQYF. The CDR3 nucleotides read TGTGCCAGCAGCTTGCTGGCGGCTACAAGGGAGACCCAGTACTTC. Variable domain in full (rest from reference TRBV5-6 and TRBJ2-5): DAGVTQSPTHLIKTRGQQVTLRCSPKSGHDTVSWYQQALGQGPQFIFQYYEEEERQRGNFPDRFSGHQFPNYSSELNVNALLLGDSALYLCASSLLAATRETQYFGPGTRLLVL.

Comments on this clonotype: At one end the junction does not follow the germline gene, possibly because of a read error. The chain carries TRBV5-5 and TRBJ2-2; maybe TRBD1 (6 bases). The length of the CDR3 is 16 residues. Germline V gene lookup returns CDR1 SGHKS and CDR2 YYEKEE (reference sequence). CDR3 region: CASSWLGGGRSGALFF. The CDR3 DNA sequence: TGTGCCAGCAGCTGGCTTGGGGGCGGACGGTCCGGGGCGCTGTTTTTT.

A remark on this clonotype: The junction departs from the called germline gene at one end, perhaps through a read error. This chain uses TRBV11-2 with TRBJ1-2; TRBD1 is a possible D gene (5 bases). CDR1 and CDR2 (germline): SGHAT, FQNNGV. The CDR3 totals 11 residues. The CDR3 nucleotides read TGCGCCAGCATCACCCCAGGGTACTACACCTTC. Encoded protein: CASITPGYYTF.

This chain connects TRBV4-2 to TRBJ1-3; 7 bases are a match to TRBD1. The CDR3 has 19 residues. J was trimmed by 8 bases and V by 7 bases; bases with no gene match: 26. CDR1 LGHNA and CDR2 YNFKEQ come from the germline V gene. CDR3: CASTEDAVGTAGQVDTIYF. CDR3 coding DNA: TGTGCCAGCACCGAAGATGCTGTCGGGACAGCCGGCCAGGTTGACACCATATATTTT.

This clonotype is a singleton in its sample. One base away lies a much larger clone, so this may be a sequencing read error. The chain uses TRBV12-3 or TRBV12-4 and TRBJ2-3; no reliable D call. CDR3 length: 12 amino acids. CDR3 protein: CASSLVPDTLYF. The CDR3 DNA follows: TGTGCCAGCAGTTTAGTACCGGATACGCTGTATTTT.

Concerning this clonotype itself: At one boundary the junction diverges from the germline segment, which might be a read error. This chain's CDR3 is CASSPYRDQRQHF. Here the CDR3 DNA reads TGTGCCAGCAGCCCGTACAGGGATCAGCGCCAGCATTTT. This rearrangement joins TRBV11-2 to TRBJ1-5, with D perhaps matching TRBD1 (6 bases). This CDR3 spans 13 amino acids. Germline CDR1 reads SGHAT; CDR2 reads FQNNGV.

The chain couples TRBV5-1 to TRBJ2-1; D call uncertain. Trimming took off 2 bases at V and 8 bases at J, with 17 bases between the two ends. Germline CDR1 and CDR2: SGHRS and YFSETQ. This CDR3 has 15 residues. CDR3 sequence reads: CASSFTVPSDDEQFF. In DNA, the CDR3 is TGCGCCAGCAGCTTTACAGTGCCCTCTGACGATGAGCAGTTCTTC.

As concerns this clonotype: This may arise from a read error, as a much more abundant clone is one base away. The missing conserved phenylalanine or tryptophan at the end of this CDR3 makes a read error likely. This chain uses TRBV29-1 with TRBJ1-2, with TRBD1 as a possible D gene (6 bases). The CDR3 is made up of 12 amino acids. Per germline, CDR1 SQVTM and CDR2 ANQGSEA. Trimming took off 4 bases at V and 8 bases at J, with 14 bases between the two ends. CDR3 loop: CSVGGGARGYTI. CDR3 bases: TGCAGCGTTGGAGGGGGGGCTAGGGGCTACACCATC.

The chain couples TRBV29-1 to TRBJ1-2, with D uncertain. In germline, CDR1 is SQVTM, CDR2 ANQGSEA. V was shortened by 6 bases and J by 2 bases, with 10 bases between the two germline ends. The CDR3 is 12 amino acids. The CDR3 sequence: CSVGNENYGYTF. The CDR3 nucleotides are TGCAGCGTCGGGAACGAAAACTATGGCTACACCTTC.

The chain carries TRBV12-5 and TRBJ2-5, with TRBD2 identical over 10 bases. The closer fit of TRBJ2-7 to the DNA end suggests the J call may be wrong. Germline values: CDR1 LGHNT, CDR2 FRNRAP. This CDR3 has 16 residues. This CDR3 reads CASGFRTSGILYEQYF. DNA for the CDR3: TGTGCTAGTGGTTTTAGGACTAGCGGAATTCTCTACGAGCAGTACTTC.

To note about this clonotype: This may arise from a read error, as a much more abundant clone is one base away. The CDR3 spells CASSQIGGLPYGYTF. The CDR3 DNA reads as TGTGCCAGCAGTCAGATAGGGGGCTTACCCTATGGCTACACCTTC. The chain is built from TRBV12-3 or TRBV12-4 and TRBJ1-2, with 7 bases aligning to TRBD1. This CDR3 comprises 15 residues. The V segment lost 5 bases and the J segment 4 bases; nucleotides outside the gene matches: 10.

This clonotype was observed a few times. The genes are TRBV10-3 and TRBJ1-1; 7 bases map to TRBD1. Germline CDR1 is ENHRY and CDR2 is SYGVKD. This CDR3 region has 13 residues. V shed 4 bases, J shed 4 bases, and the junction held 3 bases outside the gene matches. CDR3: CAISVSGGTEAFF. The CDR3 DNA sequence: TGTGCCATCAGTGTATCAGGGGGCACTGAAGCTTTCTTT.

This clonotype was recorded only once. The junction does not match germline at one end; this may be a read error. CDR3 residues: CANSLGPGRRGSEAFF. In DNA form, the CDR3 reads TGTGCCAACAGTTTAGGGCCAGGGAGACGGGGCAGTGAAGCTTTCTTT. The rearrangement joins TRBV12-3 or TRBV12-4 to TRBJ1-1; D might be TRBD1 (5 bases). The CDR3 sequence is 16 residues long.

As regards this clonotype: Since a much larger clone is just one base distant, this may be a read error. The rearrangement joins TRBV6-5 to TRBJ2-1; D perhaps matches TRBD2 (6 bases). Trimming took off 10 bases at V and 7 bases at J, with 14 bases between the two ends. CDR3 size: 12 residues. Germline lookup yields CDR1 MNHEY and CDR2 SVGAGI. CDR3 sequence (DNA): TGTGCCATCAGGGCGACTAGTAATGAGCAGTTCTTC. As protein: CAIRATSNEQFF.

To note about this clonotype: This may stem from a read error, because a much larger clone lies one nucleotide away. The chain is built from TRBV29-1 and TRBJ1-4; TRBD1 might be the D (6 bases). CDR3 length: 13 residues. Germline CDR1 is SQVTM and CDR2 is ANQGSEA. The CDR3 loop is CGVGRGRSEKLFF. The CDR3 bases are TGCGGCGTTGGCCGGGGGCGGAGTGAAAAACTGTTTTTT. Complete variable domain (other parts from reference TRBV29-1 and TRBJ1-4): SAVISQKPSRDICQRGTSLTIQCQVDSQVTMMFWYRQQPGQSLTLIATANQGSEATYESGFVIDKFPISRPNLTFSTLTVSNMSPEDSSIYLCGVGRGRSEKLFFGSGTQLSVL.

With respect to this clonotype: This sequence may be a read error, since a much larger clone differs from it by one base. The conserved final phenylalanine or tryptophan is absent from the CDR3, which likely points to a read error. This chain links TRBV4-2 with TRBJ2-3; 7 nucleotides agree with TRBD2. The germline V gene has CDR1 LGHNA and CDR2 YNFKEQ. CDR3 size: 13 residues. Germline trimming cut 0 bases from V and 8 bases from J; bases unmatched to any gene: 2. CDR3 in amino acids: CASSQDQRGTQYL. In nucleotides, the CDR3 is TGTGCCAGCAGCCAAGATCAGCGGGGTACGCAGTATTTG.

CDR3 in DNA: TGCGCCAGCCGGAGGGACAGCGAATACACAGATACGCAGTATTTT. Translating it yields CASRRDSEYTDTQYF. V usage is TRBV5-1 and J usage is TRBJ2-3, with D possibly being TRBD1 (7 bases). Trimming cost V 7 bases and J 2 bases, with 17 bases left between them. Germline V gives CDR1 SGHRS, CDR2 YFSETQ. The CDR3 has 15 residues.

On this clonotype itself: This may be a read error: a much more frequent sequence differs by one nucleotide. This CDR3 is CSVEAESTDTQHF. In DNA form, the CDR3 reads TGCAGCGTTGAGGCAGAAAGCACAGATACGCAGCATTTT. This chain uses TRBV29-1 with TRBJ2-3; D gene uncertain. The J call may not be correct, given that the DNA end is closer to TRBJ1-5. There are 13 residues in the CDR3. Per the germline V gene, CDR1 is SQVTM and CDR2 is ANQGSEA.

To note about this clonotype: Being one base from a much bigger clone, this may be a read error. J is TRBJ2-1 and V is TRBV4-2; D gene ambiguous. Germline V gives CDR1 LGHNA, CDR2 YNFKEQ. The CDR3 runs 13 residues. As DNA, the CDR3 is TGTGCCAGCAGCCCGACCTCCTACAATGAGCAGTCCTTC. This sequence encodes CASSPTSYNEQSF.

In this sample, this clonotype turned up many times. The chain combines TRBV29-1 with TRBJ2-3; D is perhaps TRBD1 or TRBD2 (5 bases each). The CDR3 contains 14 residues. Looked up from germline, CDR1 is SQVTM and CDR2 is ANQGSEA. V was shortened by 3 bases and J by 3 bases, with 13 bases between the two germline ends. The CDR3 DNA reads as TGCAGCGTTGATGGGGGTTCGGGGACAGATACGCAGTATTTT. Its protein is CSVDGGSGTDTQYF.

Worth noting for this clonotype: The junction shows a germline mismatch at one end, possibly a read error. This rearrangement joins TRBV13 to TRBJ2-1; possible D gene TRBD2, 6 bases. Germline lookup yields CDR1 PRHDT and CDR2 FYEKMQ (reference sequence). CDR3 length equals 15 residues. The DNA of the CDR3 is TGTGCCAGCTGCTTACTTGGCGGGATAGGCAATGAGCAGTTCTTC. Translating it yields CASCLLGGIGNEQFF.

With regard to this clonotype: This may come from a read error, since a much larger clone is one base off. The rearrangement uses TRBV29-1 and TRBJ1-4; D is unclear. V was cut by 1 base and J by 7 bases, with 16 bases left in between. The CDR3 extends over 15 amino acids. Germline CDR1 and CDR2: SQVTM and ANQGSEA. In nucleotides, the CDR3 is TGCAGCGTTGAAGTCTGGACCCTGTGGGGTGAAAAACTGTTTTTT. Its protein product is CSVEVWTLWGEKLFF.

The J gene is TRBJ2-7, the V gene TRBV5-5; a possible D gene is TRBD1 (6 bases). Trimming removed 4 bases from V and 5 bases from J, with 22 bases in between. The germline gives CDR1 SGHKS, CDR2 YYEKEE (reference sequence). This CDR3 has 16 amino acids. CDR3 amino acids: CASSRKSGQTWDEQYF. The CDR3 DNA follows: TGTGCCAGCAGCCGAAAGAGCGGACAGACCTGGGACGAGCAGTACTTC.

This clonotype was observed many times. This chain connects TRBV4-3 to TRBJ2-1; D remains ambiguous. This CDR3 comprises 13 residues. Trimming shortened V by 1 base and J by 6 bases, and 7 bases separated the two germline ends. Looked up from germline, CDR1 is LGHNA and CDR2 is YSLEER. CDR3 in DNA: TGCGCCAGCAGCCAAGGGCTATCCAATGAGCAGTTCTTC. Translated, it gives CASSQGLSNEQFF.

This chain links TRBV28 with TRBJ2-3; 10 bases agree with TRBD2. Germline-derived CDR1 and CDR2 are MDHEN and SYDVKM. The trim removed 3 bases at V and 1 base at J, leaving 4 bases unmatched. There are 16 residues in the CDR3. In nucleotides, the CDR3 is TGTGCCAGCAGTTTTCTAGCGGGAGAGCGCACAGATACGCAGTATTTT. Translation gives CASSFLAGERTDTQYF. Combining the CDR3 with reference TRBV28 and TRBJ2-3 gives the whole variable domain DVKVTQSSRYLVKRTGEKVFLECVQDMDHENMFWYRQDPGLGLRLIYFSYDVKMKEKGDIPEGYSVSREKKERFSLILESASTNQTSMYLCASSFLAGERTDTQYFGPGTRLTVL.